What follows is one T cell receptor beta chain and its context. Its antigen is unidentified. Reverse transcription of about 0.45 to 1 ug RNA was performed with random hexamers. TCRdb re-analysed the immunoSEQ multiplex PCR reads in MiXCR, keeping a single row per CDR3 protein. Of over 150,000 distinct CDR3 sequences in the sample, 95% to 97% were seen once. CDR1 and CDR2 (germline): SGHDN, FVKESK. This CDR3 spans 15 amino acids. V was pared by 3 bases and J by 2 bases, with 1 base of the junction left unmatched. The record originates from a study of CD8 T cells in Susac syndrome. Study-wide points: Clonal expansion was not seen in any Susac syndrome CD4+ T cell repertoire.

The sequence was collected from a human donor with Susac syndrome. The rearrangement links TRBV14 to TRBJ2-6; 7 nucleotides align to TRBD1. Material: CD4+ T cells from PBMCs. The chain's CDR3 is CASSQTGPGANVLTF. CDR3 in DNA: TGTGCCAGCAGCCAGACAGGGCCTGGGGCCAACGTCCTGACTTTC.